This T cell receptor (beta chain) was documented in a study of blood T cell repertoires in COVID-19 (TCRdb year 2020). Regarding the research as a whole: The collaborator samples originated in the United States, Italy and Spain and spanned the acute and convalescent phases of COVID-19. The material from the prospective study consisted of cDNA or gDNA derived from T cells, B-cell-depleted T cells, or PBMCs. Subjects who had been exposed to COVID-19, were actively infected with it, or had recovered from it provided the deeply sampled blood TCRbeta repertoires that made up the dataset. A freely available public database, intended as a resource for researchers studying the immune response to SARS-CoV-2, is where the repertoires were released. The samples were drawn from two sources: the first 160 participants of the ongoing ImmuneRACE study, and 950 to 1,500 subjects contributed by 6 global collaborators. The sample metadata nearly always contained a de-identified subject ID, COVID-19 status, age in years and sex. Where available, HLA class I and class II types were taken from metadata supplied by the sample provider and were not determined by assay-based typing.

The V end gives up 1 base and the J end 4 bases, leaving 4 bases in the junction not matched to a gene. From cysteine to phenylalanine, the CDR3 is 14 amino acids long. Only the CDR3 part of the read is kept: 42 bases, read in frame from the first base. The germline V gene specifies SGHRS as CDR1 and YFSETQ as CDR2. Here is what the overall study found, with its caveats: How much clinical and demographic metadata was included differed by source and by participant, and the metadata was provided uncurated.

As for this clone: No cognate antigen has been identified for it. No quality values exist for individual bases; no much larger clone is one base distant.

TCRbeta CDR3 regions were amplified from genomic DNA by means of the immunoSEQ Assay, a bias-controlled multiplex PCR. The authors' pipeline ran thus. Within the assay, amplification of reference gene primers was used to estimate how many nucleated cells each sample contained. To quantify the absolute abundance of each unique TCRbeta CDR3 rearrangement, sequence reads were collapsed and filtered. For each sample, productive Simpson clonality was calculated as the square root of Simpson's diversity index over productive rearrangements. TCRdb re-hosts the immuneACCESS table, in-frame sequences only. Its copies lack some clones; in the studies checked, an unresolved V gene accounts for under half of them, and the cause for the rest is not known. The V and J calls and clone size were taken over from that table, and D and trimming were inferred from the DNA. The sample table records approximately 82,000 clones; over 75% of these occur just once. Clones ranked in the top ten supply 10% to 15% of the sample.

Each collaborating institution followed its own protocols to collect whole blood in K2EDTA tubes. For TCRbeta analysis, collaborators shipped samples in one of three forms: frozen whole blood, isolated PBMCs, or DNA extracted from either of those sample types. The chain employs TRBV5-1 and TRBJ2-5, with 7 bases matching TRBD2. The sequenced sample consisted of peripheral blood. The sequence derives from a human donor in a cohort sampled during active COVID-19. The nucleotides are TGCGCCAGCAGCTTGCTCAGCGGGGTAGAGACCCAGTACTTC. It is translated as CASSLLSGVETQYF.